This T cell receptor beta chain derives from a study of cytomegalovirus exposure and HLA in healthy donors. In the PCR, 60 Vbeta and 13 Jbeta primers were used. Per the original data handling: There were around 78 million unique TCR beta chains by a later count, and 10 million to 12 million of them were shared. The table came from immunoSEQ multiplex PCR; TCRdb's copy has only in-frame clones and leaves some out. V, J and clone size reflect that table, while D and trimming were determined from the DNA. The data hold 87,000 or so clones, with around 64% observed a single time. The germline CDR1 and CDR2 sequences are SNHLY and FYNNEI. The CDR3 is 13 amino acids. Study-level findings and limits: Within an earlier analysis, most TCR beta V segments proved productive either about 90% or about 30% of the time. Among TCR beta chains, those listed as cytomegalovirus-associated numbered about 160.

As for this clone: Its specificity is unknown.

The chain uses TRBV2 and TRBJ2-5; D is perhaps TRBD1 (6 bases). Near its end, the DNA agrees better with TRBJ2-7, so the J call may be wrong. The source of this sequence is a man in his 60s in good health and CMV-seronegative. The material sequenced was PBMCs. As DNA, the CDR3 is TGTGCCAGCACCCGGGACAAGGCCTACGAGCAGTACTTC. It encodes CASTRDKAYEQYF.